The 21 T cell receptor beta chains presented below share a single source sample, sequenced in a study of cytomegalovirus exposure and HLA in healthy donors. Primers included in the PCR were 60 Vbeta and 13 Jbeta primers. Sequencing used immunoSEQ multiplex PCR; TCRdb keeps in-frame clones, though not all of them. This table holds roughly 190,000 clones, approximately 70% found once. Input material: PBMCs. These receptors all stem from a young woman in good health and CMV-seropositive.

The chain is built from TRBV29-1 and TRBJ2-7; 10 bases fit TRBD2. Germline-derived CDR1 and CDR2 are SQVTM and ANQGSEA. This CDR3 contains 15 residues. CDR3 loop: CRPVTSGMPRGEQYF. The CDR3 DNA sequence: TGCAGACCGGTAACTAGCGGGATGCCTCGGGGCGAGCAGTACTTC.

This rearrangement joins TRBV28 to TRBJ1-1, with D tentatively TRBD1 (5 bases). From germline, CDR1 is MDHEN and CDR2 SYDVKM. CDR3 length equals 13 residues. V lost 1 base, J lost 9 bases, and 12 bases lay in between. The CDR3 coding sequence is TGTGCCAGCAGTTTATTACCCCAGGGTAAAGCTTTCTTT. Protein sequence: CASSLLPQGKAFF. The full variable domain, with the rest looked up from reference TRBV28 and TRBJ1-1, is DVKVTQSSRYLVKRTGEKVFLECVQDMDHENMFWYRQDPGLGLRLIYFSYDVKMKEKGDIPEGYSVSREKKERFSLILESASTNQTSMYLCASSLLPQGKAFFGQGTRLTVV.

The rearrangement uses TRBV27 and TRBJ2-7; 16 nucleotides match TRBD2. Losses at the gene ends were 5 bases for V and 4 bases for J; bases not matched to a gene: 8. The length of the CDR3 is 17 residues. CDR1 MNHEY and CDR2 SMNVEV come from the germline V gene (reference sequence). CDR3 residues: CASSPEPGLAGGYEQYF. CDR3 nucleotide sequence: TGTGCCAGCAGTCCAGAACCGGGACTAGCGGGAGGGTACGAGCAGTACTTC.

To note about this clone: A read error may produce the germline difference seen at one junction end. This chain's CDR3 is CASSHQPGSSGADVLTF. The CDR3 coding sequence is TGTGCCAGCTCCCATCAGCCAGGTAGTTCTGGGGCCGACGTCCTGACTTTC. V gene TRBV18 combines with J gene TRBJ2-6, with a tentative D call TRBD1 (5 bases). CDR3 size: 17 residues. Germline V gene lookup returns CDR1 KGHSH and CDR2 LQKENI. Full variable domain (outside the CDR3, taken from reference TRBV18 and TRBJ2-6): NAGVMQNPRHLVRRRGQEARLRCSPMKGHSHVYWYRQLPEEGLKFMVYLQKENIIDESGMPKERFSAEFPKEGPSILRIQQVVRGDSAAYFCASSHQPGSSGADVLTFGAGSRLTVL.

This clone was found once. The chain has TRBV27 and TRBJ1-1; D not certain. V lost 1 base and J lost 5, with 11 bases in between. The germline CDR1 and CDR2 sequences are MNHEY and SMNVEV (reference sequence). The CDR3 has 14 residues. The CDR3: CASSLYPSGTEAFF. The CDR3 bases are TGTGCCAGCAGTTTATACCCCTCGGGGACTGAAGCTTTCTTT.

This clone has just a few counts. V is TRBV11-3 and J is TRBJ2-1; the D gene is possibly TRBD1 (6 bases). The CDR3 runs 12 residues. Germline lookup yields CDR1 SGHNT and CDR2 YENEEA. The V gene lost 0 bases and the J gene lost 10 bases, with 7 bases spanning the gap. CDR3 amino acids: CASSLDQGEQFF. CDR3 DNA sequence: TGTGCCAGCAGCTTAGATCAGGGGGAGCAGTTCTTC.

Notes on this clone: Its ends do not fully match the called genes, so a read error is possible. V is TRBV5-8 and J is TRBJ2-7; 13 nucleotides align to TRBD2. From germline, CDR1 is SGHTS and CDR2 YDEGEE. This CDR3 has 18 amino acids. The CDR3 spells CASSLGRVLAGGLYEQYF. Written as DNA, the CDR3 is TGTGCCAGCAGTTTGGGACGGGTACTAGCGGGAGGGCTCTACGAGCAGTACTTC.

A few counts support this clone. CDR3 sequence: CASSGGLAGATEQFF. The CDR3 DNA is TGCGCCAGCAGCGGGGGACTAGCGGGAGCAACTGAGCAGTTCTTC. The gene calls are TRBV5-1 and TRBJ2-1; TRBD2 matches at 14 bases. Trimming removed 4 bases from V and 9 bases from J; junction bases left unmatched: 6. The CDR3 totals 15 residues. Germline values: CDR1 SGHRS, CDR2 YFSETQ.

V and J are TRBV28 and TRBJ1-4; D is uncertain. Germline CDR1 is MDHEN and CDR2 is SYDVKM. There are 14 residues in the CDR3. V was pared by 4 bases and J by 7 bases, with 13 bases between. For the CDR3, the DNA is TGTGCCAGCAGTTCTGTGCAGGTTGCTGAAAAACTGTTTTTT. This sequence encodes CASSSVQVAEKLFF.

The chain joins TRBV27 to TRBJ2-4; D may be TRBD1 (5 bases). Germline assignment: CDR1 MNHEY and CDR2 SMNVEV (reference sequence). The CDR3 is made up of 13 amino acids. V was pared by 5 bases and J by 5 bases, with 10 bases between. In DNA, the CDR3 is TGTGCCAGCAGTCAAGGGGAAGAAAACATTCAGTACTTC. Protein product: CASSQGEENIQYF.

The chain uses TRBV10-3 and TRBJ1-3, with a weak D call TRBD1 (5 bases). Germline-derived CDR1 and CDR2 are ENHRY and SYGVKD. The V end was cut by 7 bases, the J end by 0 bases, with 13 bases between. The CDR3 loop spans 15 amino acids. The CDR3: CAINSGLYSGNTIYF. In DNA form, the CDR3 reads TGTGCCATCAACTCGGGACTGTACTCTGGAAACACCATATATTTT.

This chain links TRBV29-1 with TRBJ1-1; D remains ambiguous. V was shortened by 3 bases and J by 2 bases, with 7 bases between the two germline ends. The V gene's germline CDR1 is SQVTM and CDR2 ANQGSEA. The CDR3 covers 12 residues. DNA of the CDR3: TGCAGCGTTGATCAGGTCAACACTGAAGCTTTCTTT. Protein: CSVDQVNTEAFF.

The chain combines TRBV18 with TRBJ2-3, with D perhaps matching TRBD2 (5 bases). The V gene lost 3 bases and the J gene lost 0 bases, with 16 bases spanning the gap. The germline V gene encodes CDR1 KGHSH and CDR2 LQKENI. This CDR3 comprises 17 residues. In nucleotides, the CDR3 is TGTGCCAGCTCACCTCCGGGTGGCGGAGGTAGCACAGATACGCAGTATTTT. This sequence encodes CASSPPGGGGSTDTQYF. Filled out from reference TRBV18 and TRBJ2-3, the complete variable domain reads NAGVMQNPRHLVRRRGQEARLRCSPMKGHSHVYWYRQLPEEGLKFMVYLQKENIIDESGMPKERFSAEFPKEGPSILRIQQVVRGDSAAYFCASSPPGGGGSTDTQYFGPGTRLTVL.

The rearrangement links TRBV28 to TRBJ1-1; 8 bases map to TRBD1. The germline CDR1 and CDR2 sequences are MDHEN and SYDVKM. This CDR3 is 14 amino acids long. The ends lost 4 bases at V and 4 bases at J; junction bases unmatched: 5. CDR3 DNA: TGTGCCAGCAGTTCTTTGACAGGGGCCACTGAAGCTTTCTTT. This gives the protein CASSSLTGATEAFF.

The chain joins TRBV18 to TRBJ1-1, with D unresolved. CDR1 is KGHSH and CDR2 is LQKENI in the germline V gene. The CDR3 loop spans 14 amino acids. V was trimmed by 6 bases and J by 4 bases, leaving 15 bases between them. The CDR3 sequence is CASSLRGGTTEAFF. In DNA, the CDR3 is TGTGCCAGCTCCCTTCGGGGTGGTACCACTGAAGCTTTCTTT.

The V gene is TRBV6-5, the J gene TRBJ1-2; TRBD1 matches 9 bases. With V trimmed by 6 bases and J by 8 bases, 7 bases remained unmatched. The length of the CDR3 is 13 residues. Germline CDR1 is MNHEY and CDR2 is SVGAGI. The CDR3: CASRTTGGVGYTF. The DNA for the CDR3 is TGTGCCAGCAGGACAACAGGGGGCGTCGGCTACACCTTC.

This clone was observed a handful of times. The identical CDR3 is also encoded by other nucleotide sequences in the sample. V gene TRBV6-6 combines with J gene TRBJ1-1; D might be TRBD1 (5 bases). Germline CDR1 is MNHNY and CDR2 is SVGAGI (reference sequence). This CDR3 is built from 15 residues. V was clipped by 2 bases and J by 1 base, with 11 bases between them. The chain's CDR3 is CASSYPQAKNTEAFF. The CDR3 region has the DNA TGTGCCAGCAGTTACCCACAGGCTAAGAACACTGAAGCTTTCTTT.

The CDR3 loop is CASSGTVSGETQYF. As DNA, the CDR3 is TGTGCCAGCAGCGGGACAGTATCGGGGGAGACCCAGTACTTC. The chain combines TRBV7-7 with TRBJ2-5; 7 bases are a match to TRBD1. With 5 bases clipped from V and 5 bases from J, the junction kept 8 bases outside the gene matches. CDR3 size: 14 residues. Germline CDR1 SSHAT, CDR2 FNYEAQ (reference sequence).

This chain's CDR3 is CASSDGTSAEQYF. Here the CDR3 DNA reads TGCGCCAGCAGTGATGGTACCTCCGCGGAGCAGTACTTC. The rearrangement joins TRBV10-2 to TRBJ2-7; D gene ambiguous. The length of the CDR3 is 13 residues. Trimming shortened V by 3 bases and J by 7 bases, and 13 bases separated the two germline ends. CDR1 WSHSY and CDR2 SAAADI come from the germline V gene.

The chain combines TRBV29-1 with TRBJ2-2; 9 nucleotides match TRBD2. V shed 6 bases, J shed 2 bases, and the junction held 7 bases outside the gene matches. This CDR3 has 15 amino acids. Germline V gives CDR1 SQVTM, CDR2 ANQGSEA. CDR3 loop: CSVVSSGANTGELFF. The CDR3 DNA reads TGCAGCGTAGTATCTAGCGGGGCCAACACCGGGGAGCTGTTTTTT.

V gene TRBV28 combines with J gene TRBJ2-3; D uncertain. Trimming removed 2 bases from V and 1 base from J, with 7 bases in between. The V gene's germline CDR1 is MDHEN and CDR2 SYDVKM. This CDR3 has 14 residues. The CDR3 sequence is CASSLKSGTDTQYF. CDR3 DNA: TGTGCCAGCAGTTTAAAGAGCGGCACAGATACGCAGTATTTT.